The T cell receptor beta chain under discussion was sequenced for a study of PD-1 blockade in classical Hodgkin lymphoma. Overall study results and limits: At baseline, newly diagnosed patients reportedly showed less TCR diversity than healthy donors. CD8+ TCR diversity did not rise significantly by C4D1, unlike CD4+. Complete responders started with a diversity level that resembled newly diagnosed patients at baseline.

The CDR3 length is 13 residues. The V gene's germline CDR1 is SGHNT and CDR2 YENEEA. V shed 5 bases and J shed 5 bases, with 9 bases lying between them. Sequencing used immunoSEQ multiplex PCR; TCRdb keeps in-frame clones, though not all of them. In the table there are roughly 56,000 clones, about 90% of which are singletons. About this clone itself: Its target is not known.

Time point specified: cycle 4 day 1 (C4D1), after 6 weeks of nivolumab. All patients experienced relapse after autologous stem cell transplantation, and brentuximab vedotin exposure was variable. The chain links TRBV11-3 to TRBJ2-2; D not resolved. The clonotype was recovered from a human donor with classical Hodgkin lymphoma. The material sequenced was peripheral blood mononuclear cells (PBMCs), taken before the fourth cycle of nivolumab. For the CDR3, the DNA is TGTGCCAGCAGCGTTAGTGGGACCGGGGAGCTGTTTTTT. It codes for CASSVSGTGELFF.